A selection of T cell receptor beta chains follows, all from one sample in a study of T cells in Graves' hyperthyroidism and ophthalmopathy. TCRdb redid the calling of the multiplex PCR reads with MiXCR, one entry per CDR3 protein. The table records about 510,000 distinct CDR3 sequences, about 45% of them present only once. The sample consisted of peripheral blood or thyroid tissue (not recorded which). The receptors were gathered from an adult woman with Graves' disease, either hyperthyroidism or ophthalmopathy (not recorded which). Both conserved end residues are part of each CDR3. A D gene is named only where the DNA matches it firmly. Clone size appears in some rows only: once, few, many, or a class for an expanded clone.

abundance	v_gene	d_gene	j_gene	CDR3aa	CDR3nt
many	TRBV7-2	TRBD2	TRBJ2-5	CASSGLGLVVETQYF	TGTGCCAGCAGCGGCCTGGGACTAGTAGTTGAGACCCAGTACTTC
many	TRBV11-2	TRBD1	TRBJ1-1	CASSSRDSSLNTEAFF	TGTGCCAGCAGCTCCCGGGACAGTTCGCTGAACACTGAAGCTTTCTTT
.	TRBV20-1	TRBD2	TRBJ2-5	CSALAVKLETQYF	TGCAGTGCCCTAGCGGTGAAGTTGGAGACCCAGTACTTC
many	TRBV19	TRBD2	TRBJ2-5	CASSIRRGLQETQYF	TGTGCCAGTAGTATCCGGCGGGGACTACAAGAGACCCAGTACTTC
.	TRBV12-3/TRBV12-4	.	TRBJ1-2	CASTTDGAFRYGYTF	TGTGCCAGCACCACGGACGGTGCCTTTCGGTATGGCTACACCTTC
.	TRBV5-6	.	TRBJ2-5	CASSLDQVGETQYF	TGTGCCAGCAGCTTGGACCAGGTTGGAGAGACCCAGTACTTC
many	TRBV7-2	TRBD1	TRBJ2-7	CASSPTPGQGAREQYF	TGTGCCAGCAGCCCCACCCCTGGACAGGGGGCGAGGGAGCAGTACTTC
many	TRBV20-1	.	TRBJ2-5	CSARLVQETQYF	TGCAGTGCCAGACTAGTTCAAGAGACCCAGTACTTC
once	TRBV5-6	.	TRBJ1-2	CASRWGGAGYTF	TGTGCCAGCAGATGGGGGGGGGCCGGCTACACCTTC
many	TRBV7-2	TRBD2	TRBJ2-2	CASSFGLAGVNGELFF	TGTGCCAGCAGCTTCGGACTAGCGGGAGTTAACGGGGAGCTGTTTTTT
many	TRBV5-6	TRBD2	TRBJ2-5	CASSFGLAGGETQYF	TGTGCCAGCAGCTTTGGACTAGCCGGGGGAGAGACCCAGTACTTC
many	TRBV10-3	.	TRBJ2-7	CAISENPSGLSSYEQYF	TGTGCCATCAGTGAGAATCCATCGGGACTGAGCTCCTACGAGCAGTACTTC
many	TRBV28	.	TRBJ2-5	CASSAPRGTQYF	TGTGCCAGCAGTGCCCCGCGGGGGACCCAGTACTTC
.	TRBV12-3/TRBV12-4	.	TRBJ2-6	CASSFRGDTSGANVLTF	TGTGCCAGCAGTTTTCGGGGGGACACTTCTGGGGCCAACGTCCTGACTTTC
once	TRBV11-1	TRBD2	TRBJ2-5	CASGTSGAQETQYF	TGTGCCAGCGGGACTAGCGGGGCCCAAGAGACCCAGTACTTC
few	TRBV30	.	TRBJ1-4	CAWSQGSEKLFF	TGTGCCTGGAGTCAGGGGAGTGAAAAACTGTTTTTT
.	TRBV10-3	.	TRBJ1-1	CAIRIQGAEAFF	TGTGCCATCAGGATACAGGGAGCTGAAGCTTTCTTT
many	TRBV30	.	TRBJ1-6	CAWRPQNSPLHF	TGTGCCTGGAGGCCACAAAATTCACCCCTCCACTTT
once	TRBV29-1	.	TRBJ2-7	CSQGTGGHYEQYF	TGCAGCCAAGGGACTGGGGGCCACTACGAGCAGTACTTC
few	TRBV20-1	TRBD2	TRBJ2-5	CSAPGGVETQYF	TGCAGTGCGCCGGGGGGGGTGGAGACCCAGTACTTC
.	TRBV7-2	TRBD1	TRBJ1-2	CASSSWTGVNGYTF	TGTGCCAGCAGCTCCTGGACAGGGGTTAATGGCTACACCTTC
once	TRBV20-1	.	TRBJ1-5	CSANSGYNLNQPQHF	TGCAGTGCTAATTCAGGGTATAATCTCAATCAGCCCCAGCATTTT
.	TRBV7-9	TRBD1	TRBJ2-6	CASALVTGPSGANVLTF	TGTGCCAGCGCCTTGGTGACAGGGCCCTCTGGGGCCAACGTCCTGACTTTC
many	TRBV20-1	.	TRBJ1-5	CSASGGAGQPQHF	TGCAGTGCTAGCGGGGGGGCGGGCCAGCCCCAGCATTTT
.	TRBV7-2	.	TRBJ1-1	CASSLVVGGEAFF	TGTGCCAGCAGCTTAGTGGTAGGGGGTGAAGCTTTCTTT
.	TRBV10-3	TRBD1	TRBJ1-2	CASSLFSGGYGYTF	TGTGCCAGCAGTTTATTCTCAGGGGGCTATGGCTACACCTTC
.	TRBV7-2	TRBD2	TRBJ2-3	CASSLVIGAGRDTQYF	TGTGCCAGCAGCTTAGTCATCGGAGCGGGAAGAGATACGCAGTATTTT
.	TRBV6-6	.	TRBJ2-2	CASTKGQPNTGELFF	TGTGCCAGCACGAAAGGACAGCCTAACACCGGGGAGCTGTTTTTT
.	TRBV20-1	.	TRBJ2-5	CAISPQGLQETQYF	TGTGCCATCAGCCCACAGGGACTTCAAGAGACCCAGTACTTC
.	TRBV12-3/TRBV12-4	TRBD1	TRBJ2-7	CASSPTRDRAYEQYF	TGTGCCAGCAGCCCTACGAGGGACAGGGCCTACGAGCAGTACTTC
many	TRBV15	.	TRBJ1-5	CATSSGTGNQPQHF	TGTGCCACCAGCAGTGGAACAGGGAATCAGCCCCAGCATTTT
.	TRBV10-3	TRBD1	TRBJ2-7	CAIRGGQGEVEQYF	TGTGCCATCAGGGGAGGACAGGGAGAGGTCGAGCAGTACTTC
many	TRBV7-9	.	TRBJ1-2	CASSLLAVGDASYGYTF	TGTGCCAGCAGCTTACTCGCGGTGGGGGACGCGAGCTATGGCTACACCTTC
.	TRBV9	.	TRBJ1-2	CASSSQDSGNTF	TGTGCCAGCAGCTCGCAGGATTCTGGAAACACCTTC
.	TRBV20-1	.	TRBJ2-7	CSASGPRPYEQYF	TGCAGTGCTAGCGGCCCTAGGCCCTACGAGCAGTACTTC
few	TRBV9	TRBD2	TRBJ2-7	CASGGTSWRAGTYEQYF	TGTGCCAGCGGGGGGACTAGCTGGAGGGCCGGTACGTACGAGCAGTACTTC
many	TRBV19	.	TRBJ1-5	CASKPGLSNQPQHF	TGTGCCAGTAAACCAGGGCTAAGCAATCAGCCCCAGCATTTT
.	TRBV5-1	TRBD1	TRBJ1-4	CASSVGTGGPPSSYEKLFF	TGCGCCAGCAGCGTTGGGACAGGGGGCCCTCCTAGCTCCTATGAAAAACTGTTTTTT
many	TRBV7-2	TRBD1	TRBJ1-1	CASSTDRGPTEAFF	TGTGCCAGCAGCACGGACAGGGGGCCCACTGAAGCTTTCTTT
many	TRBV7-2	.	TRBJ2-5	CASSFQGLEETQYF	TGTGCCAGCAGCTTTCAGGGCCTCGAAGAGACCCAGTACTTC
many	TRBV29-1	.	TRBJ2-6	CSVEGANVLTF	TGCAGCGTTGAAGGGGCCAACGTCCTGACTTTC
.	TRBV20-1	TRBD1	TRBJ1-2	CSANPAGGDGYTF	TGCAGTGCTAATCCGGCAGGGGGCGATGGCTACACCTTC
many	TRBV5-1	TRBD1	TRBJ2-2	CASSKTGTGSNTGELFF	TGCGCCAGCAGCAAAACCGGGACAGGGTCGAACACCGGGGAGCTGTTTTTT
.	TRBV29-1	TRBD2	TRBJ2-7	CSLQGLAGDEQYF	TGCAGCTTACAGGGACTAGCGGGAGACGAGCAGTACTTC
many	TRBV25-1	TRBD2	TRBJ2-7	CASSELGLEGEQYF	TGTGCCAGCAGTGAACTGGGACTAGAGGGCGAGCAGTACTTC
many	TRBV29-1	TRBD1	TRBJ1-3	CSGKTGPHSGNTIYF	TGCAGCGGAAAGACAGGGCCCCACTCTGGAAACACCATATATTTT
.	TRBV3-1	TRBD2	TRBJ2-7	CASSQAYGLAPYEQYF	TGTGCCAGCAGCCAAGCTTACGGACTAGCGCCCTACGAGCAGTACTTC
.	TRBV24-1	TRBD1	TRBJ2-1	CATSDSHRGHYNEQFF	TGTGCCACCAGTGATTCTCACAGGGGTCATTACAATGAGCAGTTCTTC
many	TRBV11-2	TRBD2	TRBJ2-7	CASSLGLAGNYEQYF	TGTGCCAGCAGCTTAGGACTAGCGGGAAACTACGAGCAGTACTTC